The next 8 T cell receptor beta chains were all read from a single sample in a study of T cell responses to AZD1222 COVID-19 vaccine. Using immunoSEQ multiplex PCR, the repertoire was profiled, and TCRdb retains in-frame clones only, with some absent. This sample yields 200,000 to 250,000 clones, of which around 93% are seen a single time; approximately 1% belongs to the top ten. The sequenced sample was peripheral blood, obtained on day 0 of MenACWY control vaccination. These receptors were obtained from an adult in good health.

J is TRBJ2-3 and V is TRBV3-1 (or the pseudogene TRBV3-2); TRBD1 matches at 7 bases. The V gene end was trimmed by 4 bases and the J gene end by 7 bases; junction bases not matched to a gene: 8. The CDR3 is 14 amino acids. Germline lookup yields CDR1 LGHDT and CDR2 YNNKEL (reference sequence). CDR3 protein: CASSLRQGGYTQYF. CDR3 DNA sequence: TGTGCCAGCAGCCTTCGACAGGGCGGATATACGCAGTATTTT.

This clone was counted only a few times. The chain couples TRBV5-5 to TRBJ2-3; the match to TRBD2 covers 7 bases. Germline V lookup: CDR1 SGHKS, CDR2 YYEKEE (reference sequence). V was pared by 0 bases and J by 0 bases, with 1 base of the junction left unmatched. The CDR3 extends over 15 amino acids. The CDR3 region is CASSLASGSTDTQYF. In DNA form, the CDR3 reads TGTGCCAGCAGCTTGGCTAGCGGTAGCACAGATACGCAGTATTTT.

The chain links TRBV5-1 to TRBJ2-2; D perhaps matches TRBD1 (6 bases). The germline V gene encodes CDR1 SGHRS and CDR2 YFSETQ. Trimming took 4 bases from V and 2 from J, leaving 9 bases between them. The CDR3 consists of 14 residues. In DNA, the CDR3 is TGCGCCAGCAGCCGGACAGCCAACACCGGGGAGCTGTTTTTT. Translating gives CASSRTANTGELFF.

The chain uses TRBV7-8 and TRBJ1-2; TRBD1 matches 8 bases. The length of the CDR3 is 16 residues. V gave up 0 bases and J gave up 6 bases; unmatched junction bases: 9. Germline CDR1 SGHVS, CDR2 FQNEAQ. CDR3 amino acids: CASSLAGGQVRDGYTF. CDR3 nucleotides: TGTGCCAGCAGCTTAGCCGGGGGACAGGTCCGGGATGGCTACACCTTC.

The count of this clone is one. The chain uses TRBV27 and TRBJ2-2; D may be TRBD2 (7 bases). Trimming pared 5 bases from V and 7 bases from J, leaving 17 bases between. The length of the CDR3 is 15 residues. Germline CDR1 MNHEY, CDR2 SMNVEV (reference sequence). CDR3 in DNA: TGTGCCAGCAGTGGGCAGAGGGGGGGAAACGGGGAGCTGTTTTTT. It is translated as CASSGQRGGNGELFF.

This rearrangement joins TRBV12-5 to TRBJ1-6; D uncertain. CDR1 is LGHNT, CDR2 FRNRAP, per germline. V lost 6 bases, J lost 6 bases, and 12 bases lay in between. CDR3 length: 14 residues. Written as DNA, the CDR3 is TGTGCTAGTGGCATACCGGGCCTTAATTCACCCCTCCACTTT. Its translation is CASGIPGLNSPLHF.

This chain joins TRBV19 and TRBJ1-4; D is unclear. Germline CDR1 LNHDA, CDR2 SQIVND (reference sequence). Trimming removed 4 bases from V and 0 bases from J, with 9 bases in between. CDR3 length equals 15 residues. CDR3 in DNA: TGTGCCAGTAGTACAGACGGACCAACTAATGAAAAACTGTTTTTT. Amino acids: CASSTDGPTNEKLFF.

The rearrangement joins TRBV10-3 to TRBJ1-5, with TRBD1 matching over 7 bases. Germline values: CDR1 ENHRY, CDR2 SYGVKD. V dropped 4 bases and J dropped 9; count of bases not matched to a gene: 3. The CDR3 is 12 residues long. DNA of the CDR3: TGTGCCATCAGTGGAGGGGGCTCGCCCCAGCATTTT. It encodes CAISGGGSPQHF.